This T cell receptor beta chain was captured in a study of blood T cell repertoires in COVID-19. On the study more broadly: Donors in the United States, Italy and Spain gave samples during acute or convalescent COVID-19.

A note on this clone: In the same sample, other DNA sequences code for this CDR3.

The CDR3 length is 14 residues. Unmatched junction bases numbered 3, after V lost 2 bases and J lost 2 bases. Per the germline V gene, CDR1 is MDHEN and CDR2 is SYDVKM. Per the original methods: Nucleated cell counts were estimated from reference gene primer amplification. Here immunoSEQ multiplex PCR was the method, and the copy in TCRdb shows in-frame clones only, minus some. That table furnishes V, J and clone size, whereas the DNA furnished D and trimming. Among about 530,000 clones listed, about 89% were seen once. Source material: peripheral blood. This sequence originates from a woman aged 45-59 years with COVID-19, enrolled during active disease. The rearrangement links TRBV28 to TRBJ2-7; TRBD2 agrees at 7 bases. The CDR3 DNA follows: TGTGCCAGCAGTTTAGGTGGGGGGGCCTACGAGCAGTACTTC. It codes for CASSLGGGAYEQYF.